Listed below are T cell receptor beta chains from one sample, sequenced in a study of blood T cell repertoires in COVID-19. The assay was immunoSEQ multiplex PCR, and TCRdb's table has in-frame clones only and misses some. This sample has 150,000 to 200,000 clones, with 75% to 85% found just once. The sequenced sample was PBMCs or T cells enriched from blood (not recorded which). The receptors were sampled from a woman aged 45-60 years with acute COVID-19. The conserved cysteine and the conserved F or W are not part of the CDR3 here.

v_gene: TRBV7-4; j_gene: TRBJ1-5; CDR3aa: ASSPGIQH
v_gene: TRBV6-2/TRBV6-3; j_gene: TRBJ1-2; CDR3aa: ASSYSHGTYGYT
v_gene: TRBV11-2; j_gene: TRBJ1-3; CDR3aa: ASTLPGSNTIY
v_gene: TRBV28; j_gene: TRBJ1-2; CDR3aa: ASRMDSTWGYT
v_gene: TRBV4-1; j_gene: TRBJ1-5; CDR3aa: ASSQDPRQGDRPQH
v_gene: TRBV3-1/TRBV3-2; j_gene: TRBJ1-2; CDR3aa: ASTRGQIYT
v_gene: TRBV27; j_gene: TRBJ2-3; CDR3aa: ASSPPDYNADTQY
v_gene: TRBV20-1; j_gene: TRBJ1-2; CDR3aa: SAQDSAGYT
v_gene: TRBV5-1; j_gene: TRBJ1-1; CDR3aa: ASSYGGTGGTEAF
v_gene: TRBV11-3; j_gene: TRBJ2-2; CDR3aa: ASSLGDRGFGELF
v_gene: TRBV13; j_gene: TRBJ1-1; CDR3aa: ASSPTGYPEAF
v_gene: TRBV5-1; j_gene: TRBJ2-3; CDR3aa: ASSLMLAVSTDTQY
v_gene: TRBV7-9; j_gene: TRBJ2-5; CDR3aa: ASSSGLVETQY
v_gene: TRBV11-1; j_gene: TRBJ2-2; CDR3aa: ASSPGGTGELF
v_gene: TRBV28; j_gene: TRBJ1-6; CDR3aa: ATLTFKALLNSPLH
v_gene: TRBV7-8; j_gene: TRBJ1-5; CDR3aa: ASSLGTGGPLDQPQH
v_gene: TRBV6-2/TRBV6-3; j_gene: TRBJ1-1; CDR3aa: ASSYLGGDTEAF
v_gene: TRBV7-3; j_gene: TRBJ2-3; CDR3aa: ASSLGEGGTDTQY
v_gene: TRBV3-1/TRBV3-2; j_gene: TRBJ1-2; CDR3aa: ASSLEGQGVHYGYT
v_gene: TRBV28; j_gene: TRBJ1-5; CDR3aa: ASSFPSGGNQPQH
v_gene: TRBV19; j_gene: TRBJ2-3; CDR3aa: ASSILSREYSTPDTQY
v_gene: TRBV5-1; j_gene: TRBJ1-1; CDR3aa: ASSLAQGRTEAF
v_gene: TRBV6-6; j_gene: TRBJ2-1; CDR3aa: ASNPEGAYNEQF
v_gene: TRBV28; j_gene: TRBJ1-2; CDR3aa: ASSPALGDRGNYGYT
v_gene: TRBV9; j_gene: TRBJ1-3; CDR3aa: ASSVGEGFIGNTIY
v_gene: TRBV5-6; j_gene: TRBJ1-4; CDR3aa: ASSLFGATNEKLF
v_gene: TRBV9; j_gene: TRBJ1-2; CDR3aa: ASGPRDENWSYGYT
v_gene: TRBV9; j_gene: TRBJ2-5; CDR3aa: ASSPTLSGWQETQY
v_gene: TRBV3-1/TRBV3-2; j_gene: TRBJ1-1; CDR3aa: ATREGAASTEAF
v_gene: TRBV9; j_gene: TRBJ1-3; CDR3aa: ASSVSDSSGNTIY
v_gene: TRBV6-5; j_gene: TRBJ2-2; CDR3aa: ASRPLALTGELF
v_gene: TRBV7-9; j_gene: TRBJ2-5; CDR3aa: ASSLGETTGGWETQY
v_gene: TRBV7-3; j_gene: TRBJ1-6; CDR3aa: ASSLLGLSSPLH
v_gene: TRBV27; j_gene: TRBJ2-4; CDR3aa: ASSQRTSTQAKNIQY
v_gene: TRBV5-1; j_gene: TRBJ2-1; CDR3aa: ASSLGDRDRNEQF
v_gene: TRBV19; j_gene: TRBJ1-4; CDR3aa: ASTTGVEKLF
v_gene: TRBV27; j_gene: TRBJ1-5; CDR3aa: ASSWDRGQPQH
v_gene: TRBV21-1; j_gene: TRBJ1-4; CDR3aa: ASSKGRLRGTAPEKLF
v_gene: TRBV6-5; j_gene: TRBJ1-2; CDR3aa: ASSRVGQSYGYT
v_gene: TRBV3-1/TRBV3-2; j_gene: TRBJ2-1; CDR3aa: ASSQPGLAGGYNEQF
v_gene: TRBV2; j_gene: TRBJ2-3; CDR3aa: ASSEAVKGSGGDTQY
v_gene: TRBV5-5; j_gene: TRBJ1-5; CDR3aa: ASSREGGSNQPQH
v_gene: TRBV28; j_gene: TRBJ1-1; CDR3aa: ASSLLTGSTEAF
v_gene: TRBV2; j_gene: TRBJ2-3; CDR3aa: ASFPGGTDTQY
v_gene: TRBV4-3; j_gene: TRBJ2-3; CDR3aa: ASSQDGRGSTDTQY